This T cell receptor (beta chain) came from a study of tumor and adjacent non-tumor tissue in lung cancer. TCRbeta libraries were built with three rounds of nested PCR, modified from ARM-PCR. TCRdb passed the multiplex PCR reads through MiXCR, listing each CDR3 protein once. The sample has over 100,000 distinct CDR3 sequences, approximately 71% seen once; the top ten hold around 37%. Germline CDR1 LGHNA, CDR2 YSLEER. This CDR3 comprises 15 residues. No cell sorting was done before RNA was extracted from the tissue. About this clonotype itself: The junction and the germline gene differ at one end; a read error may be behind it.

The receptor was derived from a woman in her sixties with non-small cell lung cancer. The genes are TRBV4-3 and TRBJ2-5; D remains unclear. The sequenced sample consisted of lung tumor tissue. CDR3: CASSRHLNSQETQYF. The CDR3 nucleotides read TGCGCAAGCAGCCGACACCTTAACTCACAAGAGACCCAGTACTTC.